Given below is one T cell receptor (beta chain) in context. The entry originates in a study of T cell changes during pregnancy in multiple sclerosis. Germline V gene sequence: CDR1 MNHEY, CDR2 SVGAGI. V gave up 0 bases and J gave up 12 bases, with 20 bases separating them. This CDR3 comprises 16 residues. Sequenced by immunoSEQ multiplex PCR; TCRdb stores in-frame clones only, minus some. This table holds about 75,000 clones, roughly 90% found once. Sample: peripheral blood, taken in the first trimester of pregnancy. This clonotype was obtained from a female donor in good health, enrolled as a control in a pregnancy study. The chain employs TRBV6-5 and TRBJ1-4; unclear D gene. The CDR3 bases are TGTGCCAGCAGTTACTCGAGCGGCGGAGGGAGTAGAGAACTGTTTTTT. It is translated as CASSYSSGGGSRELFF.